Shown below are 10 T cell receptor beta chains from a single sample sequenced in a study of beta chain bispecific antibodies for T cell cancers. T cells were expanded from blood mononuclear cells for about three days with anti-CD3 OKT3 or CD3/CD28 beads. Their specific antigens are unknown. TCRdb recomputed calls from the 5' RACE reads with MiXCR, one row per CDR3 protein. The sample yields 15,000 to 20,000 distinct CDR3 sequences, roughly 1.9% seen once. Whole-study findings and limits: Normal T cells contributed less of the targeted TRBV signal than the leukemia cells did.

Sequencing input: healthy donor T cells cultured with leukemia cells. These receptors all stem from a human donor in good health. Some clones in this sample may be carry-over from other donors' samples.

Details on this clonotype: A read error is possible here, since a much larger clone lies one base away. The gene calls are TRBV6-2 or TRBV6-3 and TRBJ2-5; D unclear. This CDR3 has 16 amino acids. In germline, CDR1 is MNHEY, CDR2 SVGEGT. The CDR3 spells CASSPPNRWIGEAQYF. CDR3 bases: TGTGCCAGCAGTCCCCCTAACCGCTGGATTGGAGAGGCCCAGTACTTC.

This clonotype was found a few times. The rearrangement joins TRBV6-1 to TRBJ1-1; 7 bases align to TRBD1. The CDR3 extends over 14 amino acids. V trimming: 2 bases; J trimming: 10 bases; junction bases outside the gene matches: 10. Germline CDR1 reads MNHNS; CDR2 reads SASEGT. CDR3 DNA: TGTGCCAGCAGTGAAAGAATAGCGGGACAGAGAGCTTTCTTT. Protein product: CASSERIAGQRAFF.

In regard to this clonotype: Being one base from a much bigger clone, this may be a read error. This chain uses TRBV6-5 with TRBJ1-5; D is ambiguous. This CDR3 contains 14 residues. CDR1 is MNHEY, CDR2 SVGAGI, per germline. The DNA for the CDR3 is TGTGCCAGCAGTTATATAGGCAGCAATCAGCCCCGGCATTTT. Encoded protein: CASSYIGSNQPRHF.

This clonotype appeared many times. The gene calls are TRBV12-3 or TRBV12-4 and TRBJ1-2; no definite D call. The CDR3 has 13 residues. Trimming shortened V by 5 bases and J by 8 bases, and 15 bases separated the two germline ends. The CDR3 bases are TGTGCCAGCAGTCTCCCCTCTTCGGAGGGCTACACCTTC. It is translated as CASSLPSSEGYTF.

In this sample, this clonotype turned up many times. The CDR3 nucleotides are TGCGCCAGCAGCCAAGATCTTCCAGGGAAGGACCATGGCTACACCTTC. Amino acids: CASSQDLPGKDHGYTF. The chain joins TRBV4-1 to TRBJ1-2, with D tentatively TRBD1 (5 bases). The CDR3 has 16 amino acids. Per the germline V gene, CDR1 is MGHRA and CDR2 is YSYEKL. V gave up 0 bases and J gave up 6 bases, with 17 bases separating them.

This clonotype was seen ten or more times. The chain couples TRBV19 to TRBJ1-1; D gene uncertain. V dropped 3 bases and J dropped 6 bases, with 11 bases sitting between them. Germline values: CDR1 LNHDA, CDR2 SQIVND (reference sequence). The CDR3 runs 13 residues. The CDR3, as DNA: TGTGCCAGTAGTATTGACCCGGGCGCTGAAGCTTTCTTT. It yields the protein CASSIDPGAEAFF.

This clonotype came up many times. The chain is built from TRBV6-1 and TRBJ2-7; possible D gene TRBD2, 5 bases. CDR1 is MNHNS and CDR2 is SASEGT in the germline V gene. V shed 5 bases and J shed 0 bases, with 14 bases lying between them. The CDR3 length is 15 residues. The CDR3 DNA follows: TGTGCCAGCAGTCCCCGGACTGTGAGCTCCTACGAGCAGTACTTC. Protein product: CASSPRTVSSYEQYF.

This clonotype was seen at least ten times. This chain connects TRBV2 to TRBJ1-2; possibly TRBD1 for D (5 bases). CDR1 and CDR2 from the germline V gene are SNHLY and FYNNEI. V lost 6 bases, J lost 1 base, and 15 bases lay in between. The CDR3 covers 15 residues. In DNA, the CDR3 is TGTGCCAGCAGCCGGGACCGGACCCTTAACTATGGCTACACCTTC. Translation gives CASSRDRTLNYGYTF.

In this sample, this clonotype turned up many times. The V and J genes are TRBV25-1 and TRBJ1-1; 7 nucleotides align to TRBD1. The CDR3 runs 15 residues. The trim removed 6 bases at V and 11 bases at J, leaving 18 bases unmatched. Germline loops: CDR1 MGHDK, CDR2 SYGVNS. The chain's CDR3 is CASSATSTGDGEAFF. The CDR3 region has the DNA TGTGCCAGCAGCGCCACCTCCACAGGGGACGGCGAGGCTTTCTTT.

This clonotype has ten or more counts. J is TRBJ2-6 and V is TRBV5-1; 9 bases line up with TRBD2. The CDR3 extends over 15 amino acids. Germline V gene lookup returns CDR1 SGHRS and CDR2 YFSETQ. The junction had 0 bases not matched to a gene; V was cut back by 1 base and J by 4 bases. The CDR3 loop reads CASSLLAGGANVLTF. For the CDR3, the DNA is TGCGCCAGCAGCTTGCTAGCGGGGGGGGCCAACGTCCTGACTTTC.